This T cell receptor beta chain derives from a study of OX40 agonist ivuxolimab in advanced cancers. Notes on the study in general: Partial responders receiving 0.1-3.0 mg/kg showed among the lowest clonal expansion. Mean expanded clone counts were higher in CD8+ than CD4+ T cells. Expanded peripheral T cell antigen specificity was not determined.

Sampling of blood occurred at baseline, cycle 4 day 1, and cycle 7 day 1. There are a few counts of this clone. The antigen is unknown. Measured with immunoSEQ multiplex PCR; TCRdb has only the in-frame clones, and not every one. This table holds about 9,200 clones, 76% found once. The CDR3 loop spans 11 amino acids. Germline CDR1 is MNHEY and CDR2 is SVGAGI. V shed 6 bases and J shed 0 bases, with 2 bases lying between them. This receptor was identified in an adult with an advanced solid tumor such as melanoma, head and neck, liver or kidney cancer. Here the sequenced sample was CD4+ or CD8+ T cells sorted from blood, taken in a trial of the OX40 agonist ivuxolimab. The chain carries TRBV6-5 and TRBJ2-5; no reliable D call. CDR3 protein: CASSYQETQYF. CDR3 sequence (DNA): TGTGCCAGCAGCTACCAAGAGACCCAGTACTTC.